This is a list of T cell receptor beta chains from one sample in a study of OX40 agonist ivuxolimab in advanced cancers. Sequencing was performed with immunoSEQ multiplex PCR; in TCRdb, only in-frame clones are kept and a portion is missing. The table lists fewer than 75,000 clones, about 89% of them singletons, with 4% to 5% in the top ten. This sample comprised CD4+ or CD8+ T cells sorted from blood, obtained in a trial of the OX40 agonist ivuxolimab. The receptors originated from an adult with an advanced solid tumor such as melanoma, head and neck, liver or kidney cancer. Each CDR3 is given with its conserved first and last residue. Fields, in order: clone size, V gene, CDR3 protein. Only part of the rows carry a size: once, few, many, or a class if the clone is expanded.

size: .
V: TRBV28
CDR3: CASSLQRATNQPQHF

size: once
V: TRBV28
CDR3: CASTTGGASNEQFF

size: .
V: TRBV7-8
CDR3: CASSPGPNTEAFF

size: .
V: TRBV27
CDR3: CASSDRAGTGNTIYF

size: few
V: TRBV6-5
CDR3: CASSRTALSYGYTF

size: few
V: TRBV19
CDR3: CASGESGSYNSPLHF

size: .
V: TRBV19
CDR3: CASSINRQETQYF

size: .
V: TRBV28
CDR3: CASNPGGSGNTIYF

size: once
V: TRBV19
CDR3: CASSMAGSSYNEQFF

size: .
V: TRBV28
CDR3: CASSQTRQGRDGYTF